This TCR beta chain is drawn from a study of neurological immune-mediated disorders. As for time point: longitudinal time-point 3. Study-level results: No expanded-clone CDR3 amino acid sequence recurred across subjects, suggesting private TCR-beta repertoires.

Germline CDR1 and CDR2: SGHVS and FNYEAQ. The CDR3 is 14 residues long. The V end was cut by 4 bases, the J end by 2 bases, with 10 bases between. About this clonotype itself: Its specificity is unknown.

TCRdb independently ran MiXCR on the 5' RACE reads; one entry per CDR3 protein. The sample contains about 81,000 distinct CDR3 sequences, around 4.5% of which appear only once. The chain uses TRBV7-6 and TRBJ2-3, with D tentatively TRBD2 (6 bases). Material for sequencing was PBMCs. This clonotype was sampled from a woman aged 55-69 years with multiple sclerosis. The CDR3 DNA sequence: TGTGCCAGCAGCTCTCGGGACTTCACAGATACGCAGTATTTT. It translates to CASSSRDFTDTQYF.